Shown below are 8 T cell receptor beta chains from a single sample sequenced in a study of metastatic and nonmetastatic thyroid tumors. With MiXCR, TCRdb reprocessed the PCR reads. The sample yields over 10,000 clones, 27% seen once. None of the patients had undergone any treatment ahead of thyroid surgery. Source material: tumor tissue. The origin of the receptors is a female donor with papillary thyroid cancer or a benign thyroid nodule (not recorded which). Some clones in this sample may be carry-over from other donors' samples.

The chain couples TRBV6-1 to TRBJ2-2, with D unclear. Per germline, CDR1 MNHNS and CDR2 SASEGT. CDR3 length: 12 amino acids. V lost 6 bases to trimming and J lost 1 base, with 3 bases between them. CDR3 nucleotides: TGTGCCAGCAGCCGGAACACCGGGGAGCTGTTTTTT. Protein: CASSRNTGELFF.

The V and J genes are TRBV18 and TRBJ2-7, with 10 bases identical to TRBD1. The CDR3 covers 15 residues. Germline trimming cut 2 bases from V and 3 bases from J; bases unmatched to any gene: 4. Looked up from germline, CDR1 is KGHSH and CDR2 is LQKENI. This CDR3 reads CASSPTRDRGYEQYF. In nucleotides, the CDR3 is TGTGCCAGCTCACCAACCCGGGACAGGGGCTACGAGCAGTACTTC.

This clone was detected only a few times. V is TRBV6-2 or TRBV6-3 and J is TRBJ2-7; 8 bases map to TRBD2. The germline CDR1 and CDR2 sequences are MNHEY and SVGEGT. This CDR3 contains 14 residues. V lost 11 bases to trimming and J lost 0 bases; unmatched junction nucleotides: 9. The CDR3 reads CAHRSGASSYEQYF. The CDR3 DNA is TGTGCCCATCGTAGCGGGGCCAGCTCCTACGAGCAGTACTTC.

This clone has at least ten counts. The chain employs TRBV28 and TRBJ1-2; D might be TRBD1 (6 bases). The V gene lost 1 base and the J gene lost 4 bases, with 22 bases spanning the gap. In germline, CDR1 is MDHEN, CDR2 SYDVKM. The CDR3 contains 18 residues. CDR3 in amino acids: CASSLFFKRGAGSYGYTF. The DNA of the CDR3 is TGTGCCAGCAGTTTATTCTTTAAGCGGGGGGCCGGGAGCTATGGCTACACCTTC.

CDR3 sequence: CASSLRTGVQYF. Written as DNA, the CDR3 is TGTGCCAGCAGCTTAAGGACAGGGGTGCAGTACTTC. The chain employs TRBV11-2 and TRBJ2-4; TRBD1 matches at 9 bases. This CDR3 is built from 12 residues. The junction had 3 bases not matched to a gene; V was cut back by 2 bases and J by 13 bases. CDR1 is SGHAT and CDR2 is FQNNGV in the germline V gene.

This clone was counted ten times or more. The chain joins TRBV28 to TRBJ2-3; D is undetermined. The CDR3 totals 14 residues. The germline CDR1 and CDR2 sequences are MDHEN and SYDVKM. The ends were cut back, 3 bases at V and 2 bases at J, with 9 bases in the middle. DNA for the CDR3: TGTGCCAGCAGTTTCGGACCTCCCACAGATACGCAGTATTTT. As protein: CASSFGPPTDTQYF. The full variable domain, its missing parts supplied by reference TRBV28 and TRBJ2-3, is DVKVTQSSRYLVKRTGEKVFLECVQDMDHENMFWYRQDPGLGLRLIYFSYDVKMKEKGDIPEGYSVSREKKERFSLILESASTNQTSMYLCASSFGPPTDTQYFGPGTRLTVL.

This clone was recorded a few times. The chain carries TRBV15 and TRBJ2-7; D is undetermined. Germline assignment: CDR1 LNHNV and CDR2 YYDKDF (reference sequence). There are 14 residues in the CDR3. Trimming took 5 bases from V and 3 from J, leaving 14 bases between them. The CDR3 region has the DNA TGTGCCACCAGCCTCAGTGTAAACCGCTACGAGCAGTACTTC. It specifies CATSLSVNRYEQYF.

In this sample, this clone turned up many times. The V and J genes are TRBV19 and TRBJ1-3; no clear D gene. This CDR3 has 14 amino acids. The V gene's germline CDR1 is LNHDA and CDR2 SQIVND (reference sequence). Trimming cost V 11 bases and J 0 bases, with 14 bases left between them. The chain's CDR3 is CAGGIQSSGNTIYF. CDR3 nucleotide sequence: TGTGCCGGTGGTATACAGAGCTCTGGAAACACCATATATTTT.